The TCR beta chain described here comes from a study of T-cell reconstitution after alpha-beta-depleted transplantation in children. This clonotype was counted between two and nine times. The TCRbeta library was prepared with unique molecular identifiers. TCRdb redid the calling of the PCR reads with MiXCR, one entry per CDR3 protein. The table shows about 610,000 distinct CDR3 sequences, with about 10% occurring only once. This TCR came from a human donor who donated a stem cell graft to a child with acute myeloid leukemia. The source was PBMCs from the stem cell graft donor, collected from the stem cell graft.

In DNA, the CDR3 is TGTGCCAGCAGCTTAGAAGGGAATACTAATGAAAAACTGTTTTTT. Translated, it gives CASSLEGNTNEKLFF. The V and J genes are TRBV7-8 and TRBJ1-4, with D unresolved. Deletions cut 1 base from V and 2 bases from J, with 8 bases between. CDR3 length: 15 amino acids. Germline V gene sequence: CDR1 SGHVS, CDR2 FQNEAQ.